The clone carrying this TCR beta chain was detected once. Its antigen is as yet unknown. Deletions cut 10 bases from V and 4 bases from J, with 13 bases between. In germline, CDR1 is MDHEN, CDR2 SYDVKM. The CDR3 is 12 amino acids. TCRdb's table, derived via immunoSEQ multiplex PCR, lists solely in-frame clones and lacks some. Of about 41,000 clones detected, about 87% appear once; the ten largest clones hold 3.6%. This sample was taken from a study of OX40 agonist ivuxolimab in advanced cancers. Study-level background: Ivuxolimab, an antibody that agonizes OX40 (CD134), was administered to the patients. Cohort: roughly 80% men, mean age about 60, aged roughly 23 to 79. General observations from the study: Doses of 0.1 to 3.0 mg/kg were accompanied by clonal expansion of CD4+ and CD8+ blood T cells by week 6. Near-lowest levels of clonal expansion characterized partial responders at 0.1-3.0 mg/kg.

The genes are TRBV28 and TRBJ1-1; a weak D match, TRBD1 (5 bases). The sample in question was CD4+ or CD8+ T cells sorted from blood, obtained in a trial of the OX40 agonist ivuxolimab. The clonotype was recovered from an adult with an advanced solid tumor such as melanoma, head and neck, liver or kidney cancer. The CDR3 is CATTRVSTEAFF. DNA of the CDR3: TGTGCCACGACCAGGGTAAGCACTGAAGCTTTCTTT. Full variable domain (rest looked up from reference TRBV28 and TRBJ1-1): DVKVTQSSRYLVKRTGEKVFLECVQDMDHENMFWYRQDPGLGLRLIYFSYDVKMKEKGDIPEGYSVSREKKERFSLILESASTNQTSMYLCATTRVSTEAFFGQGTRLTVV.